This T cell receptor beta chain was sequenced for a study of shared clonotypes between healthy human individuals. Whole-study findings and limits: Generation probabilities of non-shared clonotypes were lower (relative to those shared by all four donors). The sampled material consisted only of blood, and tissue repertoires are likely to differ.

About this clone itself: Its antigen remains unknown.

Sequencing was performed with immunoSEQ multiplex PCR; in TCRdb, only in-frame clones are kept and a portion is missing. The repertoire holds about 960,000 clones, approximately 80% seen once, with over 1.3% in the top ten. The germline gives CDR1 LNHDA, CDR2 SQIVND (reference sequence). There are 15 residues in the CDR3. Between the trimmed V and J ends, which lost 6 bases and 0 bases, there was a span of 9 bases. This receptor was identified in a man aged 18 to 30 in good health. Sequences were obtained from memory CD4+ T cells sorted from blood. As to subset: CD45RA-negative fraction. The chain uses TRBV19 and TRBJ1-6; D is perhaps TRBD1 (6 bases). Written as DNA, the CDR3 is TGTGCCAGTAGAACAGGGAGCTCCTATAATTCACCCCTCCACTTT. Protein: CASRTGSSYNSPLHF.